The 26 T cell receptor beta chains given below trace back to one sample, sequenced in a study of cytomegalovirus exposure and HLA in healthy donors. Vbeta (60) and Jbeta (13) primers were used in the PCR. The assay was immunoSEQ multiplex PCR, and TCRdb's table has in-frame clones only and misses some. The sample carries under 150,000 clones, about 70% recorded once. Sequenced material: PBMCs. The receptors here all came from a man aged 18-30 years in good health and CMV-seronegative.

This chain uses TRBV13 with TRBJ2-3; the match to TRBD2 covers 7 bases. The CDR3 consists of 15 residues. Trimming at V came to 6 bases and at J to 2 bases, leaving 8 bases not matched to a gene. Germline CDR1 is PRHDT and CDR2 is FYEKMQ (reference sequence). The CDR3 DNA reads TGTGCCAGCAGTCCCAGCGGGATATACACAGATACGCAGTATTTT. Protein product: CASSPSGIYTDTQYF.

This CDR3 reads CASRSGQPSYEQYF. The DNA of the CDR3 is TGTGCCAGCAGATCCGGACAGCCCTCCTACGAGCAGTACTTC. The rearrangement links TRBV2 to TRBJ2-7; D possibly corresponds to TRBD1 (6 bases). The CDR3 is 14 residues long. Per germline, CDR1 SNHLY and CDR2 FYNNEI. V lost 6 bases, J lost 0 bases, and 12 bases lay in between.

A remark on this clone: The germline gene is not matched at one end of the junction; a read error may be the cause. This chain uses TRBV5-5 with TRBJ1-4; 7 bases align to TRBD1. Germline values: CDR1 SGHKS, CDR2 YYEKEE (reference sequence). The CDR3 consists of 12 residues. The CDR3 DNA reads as TGTGCCAGCAGCTTGGAGCTCGGACAGGAACTTTTT. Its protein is CASSLELGQELF.

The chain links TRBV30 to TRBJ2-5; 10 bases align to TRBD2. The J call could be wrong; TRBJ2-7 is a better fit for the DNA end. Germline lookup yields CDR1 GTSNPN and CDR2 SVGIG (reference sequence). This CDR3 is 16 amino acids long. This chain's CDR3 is CAWSFLGVAGGYEQYF. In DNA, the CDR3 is TGTGCCTGGAGTTTCCTCGGGGTAGCGGGAGGCTACGAGCAGTACTTC.

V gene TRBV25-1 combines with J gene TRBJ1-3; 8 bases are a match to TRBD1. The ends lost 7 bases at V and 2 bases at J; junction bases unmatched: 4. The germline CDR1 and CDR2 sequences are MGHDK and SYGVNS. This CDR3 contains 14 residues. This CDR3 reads CASKGQGPGNTIYF. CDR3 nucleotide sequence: TGTGCCAGCAAAGGACAGGGCCCTGGAAACACCATATATTTT.

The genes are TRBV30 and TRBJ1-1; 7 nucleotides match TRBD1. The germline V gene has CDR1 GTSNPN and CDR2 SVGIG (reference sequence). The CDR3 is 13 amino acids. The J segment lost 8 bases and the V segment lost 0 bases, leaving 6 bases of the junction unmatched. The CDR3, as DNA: TGTGCCTGGAGTGTAGTGACAGGGTCAGAAGCTTTCTTT. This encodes CAWSVVTGSEAFF. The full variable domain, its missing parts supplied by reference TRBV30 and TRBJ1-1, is SQTIHQWPATLVQPVGSPLSLECTVEGTSNPNLYWYRQAAGRGLQLLFYSVGIGQISSEVPQNLSASRPQDRQFILSSKKLLLSDSGFYLCAWSVVTGSEAFFGQGTRLTVV.

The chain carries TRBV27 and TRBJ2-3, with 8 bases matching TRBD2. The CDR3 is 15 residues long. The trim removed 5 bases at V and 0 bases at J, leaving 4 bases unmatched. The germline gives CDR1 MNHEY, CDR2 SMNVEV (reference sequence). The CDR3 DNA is TGTGCCAGCAGTGGCGGGGGGTTCAGCACAGATACGCAGTATTTT. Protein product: CASSGGGFSTDTQYF.

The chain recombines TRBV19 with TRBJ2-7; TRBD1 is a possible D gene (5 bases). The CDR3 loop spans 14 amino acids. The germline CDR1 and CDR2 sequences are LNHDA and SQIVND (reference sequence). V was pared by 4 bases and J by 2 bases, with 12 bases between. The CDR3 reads CASSTFSGPYEQYF. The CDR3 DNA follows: TGTGCCAGTAGTACCTTCTCAGGGCCCTACGAGCAGTACTTC.

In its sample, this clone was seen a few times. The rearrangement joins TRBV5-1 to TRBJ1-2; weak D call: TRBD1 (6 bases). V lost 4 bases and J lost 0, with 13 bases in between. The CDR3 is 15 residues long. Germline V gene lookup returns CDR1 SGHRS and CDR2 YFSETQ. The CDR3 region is CASSPLGAANYGYTF. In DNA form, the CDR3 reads TGCGCCAGCAGCCCGTTGGGGGCAGCTAACTATGGCTACACCTTC.

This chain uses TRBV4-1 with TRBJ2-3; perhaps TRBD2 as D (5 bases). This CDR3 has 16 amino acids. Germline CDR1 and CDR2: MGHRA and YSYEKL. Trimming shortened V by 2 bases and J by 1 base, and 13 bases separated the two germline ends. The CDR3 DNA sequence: TGCGCCAGCAGCCAACAAGTCCTAGCCGGCACAGATACGCAGTATTTT. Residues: CASSQQVLAGTDTQYF.

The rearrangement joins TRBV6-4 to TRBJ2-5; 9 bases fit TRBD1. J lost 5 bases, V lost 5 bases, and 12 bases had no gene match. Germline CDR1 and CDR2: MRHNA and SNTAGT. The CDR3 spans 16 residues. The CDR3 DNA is TGTGCCAGCAGTCCTTCCGGGACAGGGATCGGGGAGACCCAGTACTTC. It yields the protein CASSPSGTGIGETQYF.

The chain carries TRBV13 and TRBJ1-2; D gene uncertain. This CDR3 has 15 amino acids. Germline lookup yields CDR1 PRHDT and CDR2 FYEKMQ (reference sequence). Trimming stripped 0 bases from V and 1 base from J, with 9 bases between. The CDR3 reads CASSLGPEDNYGYTF. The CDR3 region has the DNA TGTGCCAGCAGCTTAGGCCCCGAGGATAACTATGGCTACACCTTC.

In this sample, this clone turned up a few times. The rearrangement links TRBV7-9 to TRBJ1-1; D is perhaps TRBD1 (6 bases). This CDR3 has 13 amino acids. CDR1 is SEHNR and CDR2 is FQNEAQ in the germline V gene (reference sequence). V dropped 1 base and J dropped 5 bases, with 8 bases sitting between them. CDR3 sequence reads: CASSLDQGTEAFF. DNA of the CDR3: TGTGCCAGCAGCTTAGATCAGGGGACTGAAGCTTTCTTT.

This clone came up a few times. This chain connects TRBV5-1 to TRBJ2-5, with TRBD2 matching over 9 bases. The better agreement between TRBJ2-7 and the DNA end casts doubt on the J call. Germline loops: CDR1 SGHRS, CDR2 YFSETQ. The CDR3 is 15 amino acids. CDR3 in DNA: TGCGCCAGCAGCTTGGGGACTAGCGATAACTACGAGCAGTACTTC. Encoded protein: CASSLGTSDNYEQYF.

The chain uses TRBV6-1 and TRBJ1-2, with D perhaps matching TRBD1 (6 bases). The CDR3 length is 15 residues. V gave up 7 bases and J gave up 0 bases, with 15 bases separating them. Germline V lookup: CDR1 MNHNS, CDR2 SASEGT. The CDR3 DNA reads TGTGCCAGCACCCGAGTCCAGGGGCCTAACTATGGCTACACCTTC. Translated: CASTRVQGPNYGYTF.

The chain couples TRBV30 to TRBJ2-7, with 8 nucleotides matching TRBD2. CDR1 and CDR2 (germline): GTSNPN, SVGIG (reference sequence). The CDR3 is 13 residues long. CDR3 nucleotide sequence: TGTGCAAGGCGGGGGGCGCCCTCCTACGAGCAGTACTTC. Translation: CARRGAPSYEQYF.

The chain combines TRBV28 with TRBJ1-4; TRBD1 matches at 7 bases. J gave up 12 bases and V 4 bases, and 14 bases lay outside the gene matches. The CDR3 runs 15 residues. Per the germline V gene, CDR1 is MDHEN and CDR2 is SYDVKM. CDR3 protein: CASSYWGQTSGELFF. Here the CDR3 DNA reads TGTGCCAGCAGTTATTGGGGACAGACGTCGGGGGAACTGTTTTTT.

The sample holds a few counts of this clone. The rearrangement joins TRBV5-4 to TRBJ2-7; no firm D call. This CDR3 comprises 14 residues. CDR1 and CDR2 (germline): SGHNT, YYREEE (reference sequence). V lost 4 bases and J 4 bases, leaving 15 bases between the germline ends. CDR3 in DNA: TGTGCCAGCAGCCCCGACATGGGTCCGTACGAGCAGTACTTC. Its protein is CASSPDMGPYEQYF.

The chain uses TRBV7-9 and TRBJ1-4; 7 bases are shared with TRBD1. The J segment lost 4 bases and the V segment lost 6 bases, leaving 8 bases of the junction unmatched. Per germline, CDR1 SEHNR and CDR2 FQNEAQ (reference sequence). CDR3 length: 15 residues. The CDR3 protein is CASSYPGGGNEKLFF. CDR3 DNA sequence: TGTGCCAGCAGTTACCCAGGGGGAGGTAATGAAAAACTGTTTTTT.

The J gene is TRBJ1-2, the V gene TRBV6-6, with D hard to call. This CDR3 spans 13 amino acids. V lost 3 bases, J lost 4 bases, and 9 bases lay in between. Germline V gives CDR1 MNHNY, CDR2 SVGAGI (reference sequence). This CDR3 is CASSYSETYGYTF. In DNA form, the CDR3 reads TGTGCCAGCAGTTATAGCGAAACCTATGGCTACACCTTC.

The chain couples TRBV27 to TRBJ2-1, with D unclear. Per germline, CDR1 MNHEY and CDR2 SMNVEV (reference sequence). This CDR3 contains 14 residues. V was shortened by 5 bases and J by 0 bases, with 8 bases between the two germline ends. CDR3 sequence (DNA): TGTGCCAGCAGTACGCTAGACTCCTACAATGAGCAGTTCTTC. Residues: CASSTLDSYNEQFF.

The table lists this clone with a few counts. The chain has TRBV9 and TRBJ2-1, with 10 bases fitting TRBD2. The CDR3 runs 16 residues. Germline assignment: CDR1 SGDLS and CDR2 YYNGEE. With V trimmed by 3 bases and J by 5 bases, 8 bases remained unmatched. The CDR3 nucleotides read TGTGCCAGCAGCGATACGCCGGGGACTAGCGACAATGAGCAGTTCTTC. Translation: CASSDTPGTSDNEQFF.

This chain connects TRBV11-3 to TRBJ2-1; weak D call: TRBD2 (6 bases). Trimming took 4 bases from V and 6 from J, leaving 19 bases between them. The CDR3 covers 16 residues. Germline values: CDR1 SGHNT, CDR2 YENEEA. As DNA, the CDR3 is TGTGCCAGCAGCTGGACCGGGACTCCCATATCCAATGAGCAGTTCTTC. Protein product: CASSWTGTPISNEQFF.

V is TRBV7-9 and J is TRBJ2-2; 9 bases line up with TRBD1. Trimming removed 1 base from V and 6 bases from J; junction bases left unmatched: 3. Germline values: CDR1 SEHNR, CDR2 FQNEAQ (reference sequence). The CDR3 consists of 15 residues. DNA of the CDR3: TGTGCCAGCAGCTTAGGGACAGGGGAGCCCGGGGAGCTGTTTTTT. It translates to CASSLGTGEPGELFF.

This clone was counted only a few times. CDR3 protein: CASSLPSGRPSYNEQFF. The CDR3 bases are TGCGCCAGCAGCTTGCCTAGCGGGAGGCCCTCCTACAATGAGCAGTTCTTC. The genes are TRBV5-1 and TRBJ2-1, with 11 bases matching TRBD2. Germline V gives CDR1 SGHRS, CDR2 YFSETQ. CDR3 size: 17 residues. Trimming took 1 base from V and 0 from J; bases not matched to a gene: 3.

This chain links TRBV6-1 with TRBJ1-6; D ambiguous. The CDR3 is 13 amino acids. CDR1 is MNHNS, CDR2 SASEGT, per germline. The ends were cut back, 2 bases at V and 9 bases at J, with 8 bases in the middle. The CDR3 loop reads CASSELESSPLHF. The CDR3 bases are TGTGCCAGCAGTGAATTGGAGAGTTCACCCCTCCACTTT.